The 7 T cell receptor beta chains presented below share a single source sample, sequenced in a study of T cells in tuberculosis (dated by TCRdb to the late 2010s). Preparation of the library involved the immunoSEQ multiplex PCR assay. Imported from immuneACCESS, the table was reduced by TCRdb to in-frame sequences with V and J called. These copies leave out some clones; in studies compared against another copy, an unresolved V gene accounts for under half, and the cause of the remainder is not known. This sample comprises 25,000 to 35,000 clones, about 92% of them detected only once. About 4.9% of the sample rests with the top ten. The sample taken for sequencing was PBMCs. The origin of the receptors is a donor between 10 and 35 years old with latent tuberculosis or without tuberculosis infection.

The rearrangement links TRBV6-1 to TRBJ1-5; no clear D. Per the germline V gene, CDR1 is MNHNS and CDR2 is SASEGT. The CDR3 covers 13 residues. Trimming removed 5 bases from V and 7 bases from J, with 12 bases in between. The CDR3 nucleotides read TGTGCCAGCAGTTCATCCGCCAGGCAGCCCCAGCATTTT. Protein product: CASSSSARQPQHF.

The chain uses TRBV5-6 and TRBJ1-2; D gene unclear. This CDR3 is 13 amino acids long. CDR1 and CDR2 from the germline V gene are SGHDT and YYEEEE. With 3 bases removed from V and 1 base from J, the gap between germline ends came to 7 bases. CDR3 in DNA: TGTGCCAGCAGCTATAGCAATAACTATGGCTACACCTTC. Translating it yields CASSYSNNYGYTF. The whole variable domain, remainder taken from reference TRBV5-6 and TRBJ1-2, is DAGVTQSPTHLIKTRGQQVTLRCSPKSGHDTVSWYQQALGQGPQFIFQYYEEEERQRGNFPDRFSGHQFPNYSSELNVNALLLGDSALYLCASSYSNNYGYTFGSGTRLTVV.

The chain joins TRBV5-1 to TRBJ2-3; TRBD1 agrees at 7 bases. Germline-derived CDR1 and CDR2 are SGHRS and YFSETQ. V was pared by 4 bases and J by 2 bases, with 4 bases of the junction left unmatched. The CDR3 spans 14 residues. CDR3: CASSVGQLTDTQYF. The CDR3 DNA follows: TGCGCCAGCAGCGTGGGACAGCTCACAGATACGCAGTATTTT.

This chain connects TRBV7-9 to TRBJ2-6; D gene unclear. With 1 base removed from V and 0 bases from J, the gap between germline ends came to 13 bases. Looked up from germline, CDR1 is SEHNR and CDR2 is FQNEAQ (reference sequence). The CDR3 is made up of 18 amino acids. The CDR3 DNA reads TGTGCCAGCAGCTTAGGGCGGCTACTATCCTCTGGGGCCAACGTCCTGACTTTC. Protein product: CASSLGRLLSSGANVLTF.

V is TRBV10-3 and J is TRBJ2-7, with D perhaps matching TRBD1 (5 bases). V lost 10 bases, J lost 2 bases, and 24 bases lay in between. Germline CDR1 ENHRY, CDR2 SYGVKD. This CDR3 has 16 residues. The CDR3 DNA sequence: TGTGCCACCAAGGACCTGGACAAAACAAATCCCTACGAGCAGTACTTC. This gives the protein CATKDLDKTNPYEQYF.

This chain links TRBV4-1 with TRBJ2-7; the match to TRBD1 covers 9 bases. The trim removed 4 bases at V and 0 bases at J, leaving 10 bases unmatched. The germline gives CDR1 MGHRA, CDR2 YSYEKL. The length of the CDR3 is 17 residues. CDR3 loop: CASSRSGQGPSSYEQYF. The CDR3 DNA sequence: TGCGCCAGCAGCCGCAGCGGACAGGGGCCTAGCTCCTACGAGCAGTACTTC.

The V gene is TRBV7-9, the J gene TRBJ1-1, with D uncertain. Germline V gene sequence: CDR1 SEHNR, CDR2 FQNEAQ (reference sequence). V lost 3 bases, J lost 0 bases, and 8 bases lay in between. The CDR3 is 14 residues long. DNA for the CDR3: TGTGCCAGCAGCTTGACACTGATGAACACTGAAGCTTTCTTT. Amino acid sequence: CASSLTLMNTEAFF.